Presented here are 23 T cell receptor beta chains from one specimen sequenced in a study of OX40 agonist ivuxolimab in advanced cancers. Sequencing used immunoSEQ multiplex PCR; TCRdb keeps in-frame clones, though not all of them. The sample lists over 55,000 clones; around nine tenths were seen once. The sample in question was CD4+ or CD8+ T cells sorted from blood, obtained in a trial of the OX40 agonist ivuxolimab. The receptor source for this set is an adult with an advanced solid tumor such as melanoma, head and neck, liver or kidney cancer.

In its sample, this clone was seen once. The V and J genes are TRBV27 and TRBJ2-7; 9 bases line up with TRBD1. The germline CDR1 and CDR2 sequences are MNHEY and SMNVEV (reference sequence). CDR3 size: 15 residues. J was trimmed by 1 base and V by 2 bases; bases with no gene match: 3. The CDR3, as DNA: TGTGCCAGCAGTTTAGGTGGGACAGGGTCCTACGAGCAGTACTTC. This codes for CASSLGGTGSYEQYF.

The V gene is TRBV30, the J gene TRBJ2-7, with 10 nucleotides matching TRBD2. With 0 bases clipped from V and 6 bases from J, the junction kept 5 bases outside the gene matches. CDR1 and CDR2 (germline): GTSNPN, SVGIG (reference sequence). The CDR3 is 14 amino acids. CDR3 DNA: TGTGCCTGGAGTGTAAGTCTAGCGGGAGCCGAGCAGTACTTC. Translation gives CAWSVSLAGAEQYF.

This rearrangement joins TRBV28 to TRBJ2-1; 7 bases are shared with TRBD2. Looked up from germline, CDR1 is MDHEN and CDR2 is SYDVKM. The trim removed 2 bases at V and 1 base at J, leaving 8 bases unmatched. There are 17 residues in the CDR3. CDR3 loop: CASSLELTSRSYNEQFF. DNA for the CDR3: TGTGCCAGCAGTTTAGAATTGACTAGCAGGTCCTACAATGAGCAGTTCTTC.

The chain couples TRBV28 to TRBJ2-1; D not certain. Trimming removed 1 base at V and 0 bases at J, with 7 bases between. Germline V gives CDR1 MDHEN, CDR2 SYDVKM. The CDR3 runs 15 residues. The chain's CDR3 is CASSLLGTSYNEQFF. The CDR3, as DNA: TGTGCCAGCAGTTTATTGGGCACCTCCTACAATGAGCAGTTCTTC.

CDR3 residues: CASSPGAVQPQHF. CDR3 coding DNA: TGTGCCAGCAGCCCGGGGGCGGTCCAGCCCCAGCATTTT. The gene calls are TRBV7-2 and TRBJ1-5, with D possibly matching TRBD1 (6 bases). CDR1 is SGHTA and CDR2 is FQGNSA in the germline V gene. Trimming cost V 5 bases and J 7 bases, with 12 bases left between them. The CDR3 is 13 residues long.

In this sample, this clone turned up once. A junction boundary mismatches the germline segment, possibly from a read error. CDR3 in DNA: TGCGCCAGCAGCCACCCTGGACAGGGGAGGTTTAAACCGAGGAACTTC. It translates to CASSHPGQGRFKPRNF. The V and J genes are TRBV4-1 and TRBJ2-5; 9 bases are a match to TRBD1. The CDR3 is 16 residues long. Looked up from germline, CDR1 is MGHRA and CDR2 is YSYEKL.

J is TRBJ1-1 and V is TRBV7-8, with a possible D match to TRBD1 (5 bases). Germline CDR1 and CDR2: SGHVS and FQNEAQ. Trimming removed 6 bases at V and 1 base at J, with 12 bases between. This CDR3 is 14 amino acids long. DNA of the CDR3: TGTGCCAGCAGTAACAGACAGAAGAACACTGAAGCTTTCTTT. Translation: CASSNRQKNTEAFF. The full variable domain, its missing parts supplied by reference TRBV7-8 and TRBJ1-1, is GAGVSQSPRYKVAKRGQDVALRCDPISGHVSLFWYQQALGQGPEFLTYFQNEAQLDKSGLPSDRFFAERPEGSVSTLKIQRTQQEDSAVYLCASSNRQKNTEAFFGQGTRLTVV.

J is TRBJ2-3 and V is TRBV9; a weak D match, TRBD2 (5 bases). Looked up from germline, CDR1 is SGDLS and CDR2 is YYNGEE. The V gene lost 2 bases and the J gene lost 0 bases, with 10 bases spanning the gap. This CDR3 spans 15 amino acids. In DNA, the CDR3 is TGTGCCAGCAGCGTTGGTAGCGTCAGCACAGATACGCAGTATTTT. This codes for CASSVGSVSTDTQYF.

The chain combines TRBV9 with TRBJ2-5; possible D gene TRBD2, 5 bases. Between the trimmed V and J ends, which lost 4 bases and 2 bases, there was a span of 15 bases. Germline loops: CDR1 SGDLS, CDR2 YYNGEE. The CDR3 runs to 15 residues. CDR3 region: CASSPVGSGQETQYF. DNA for the CDR3: TGTGCCAGCAGCCCAGTGGGCAGCGGACAAGAGACCCAGTACTTC. Using reference TRBV9 and TRBJ2-5 for the parts outside the CDR3, the full variable domain is DSGVTQTPKHLITATGQRVTLRCSPRSGDLSVYWYQQSLDQGLQFLIQYYNGEERAKGNILERFSAQQFPDLHSELNLSSLELGDSALYFCASSPVGSGQETQYFGPGTRLLVL.

In this sample, this clone turned up once. This chain uses TRBV2 with TRBJ2-1; 7 positions agree with TRBD1. In germline, CDR1 is SNHLY, CDR2 FYNNEI. The CDR3 has 15 residues. V lost 6 bases, J lost 0 bases, and 5 bases stayed unmatched. This CDR3 reads CASRTQGSSYNEQFF. The CDR3, as DNA: TGTGCCAGCAGGACACAGGGGAGCTCCTACAATGAGCAGTTCTTC.

V gene TRBV7-9 combines with J gene TRBJ2-2; the D is unclear. The V and J ends lost 1 base and 2 bases respectively, with 8 bases between them. This CDR3 is 15 amino acids long. Germline values: CDR1 SEHNR, CDR2 FQNEAQ (reference sequence). Here the CDR3 reads CASSLGLINTGELFF. CDR3 nucleotide sequence: TGTGCCAGCAGCTTAGGGCTGATCAACACCGGGGAGCTGTTTTTT.

The gene calls are TRBV5-1 and TRBJ2-1, with D tentatively TRBD2 (5 bases). V lost 4 bases to trimming and J lost 4 bases, with 18 bases between them. The CDR3 contains 16 residues. Germline V gene sequence: CDR1 SGHRS, CDR2 YFSETQ. In DNA, the CDR3 is TGCGCCAGCAGCCCAGCTTTCGCGGGCTCATACAATGAGCAGTTCTTC. The encoded protein is CASSPAFAGSYNEQFF.

This clone was detected only once. The V gene is TRBV5-1, the J gene TRBJ2-7; 12 bases agree with TRBD2. Germline CDR1 reads SGHRS; CDR2 reads YFSETQ. CDR3 length: 16 residues. V shed 4 bases, J shed 0 bases, and the junction held 5 bases outside the gene matches. The CDR3 loop reads CASSLGLAGRSYEQYF. CDR3 nucleotides: TGCGCCAGCAGCCTAGGACTAGCGGGACGCTCCTACGAGCAGTACTTC.

The gene calls are TRBV5-4 and TRBJ2-5, with 8 bases that match TRBD2. The CDR3 consists of 16 residues. CDR1 is SGHNT and CDR2 is YYREEE in the germline V gene (reference sequence). V shed 0 bases, J shed 2 bases, and the junction held 6 bases outside the gene matches. The CDR3 DNA reads as TGTGCCAGCAGCTTGGCCCCCTTAGCGGGACAAGAGACCCAGTACTTC. Amino acid sequence: CASSLAPLAGQETQYF. Supplemented by reference TRBV5-4 and TRBJ2-5, the full variable domain reads ETGVTQSPTHLIKTRGQQVTLRCSSQSGHNTVSWYQQALGQGPQFIFQYYREEENGRGNFPPRFSGLQFPNYSSELNVNALELDDSALYLCASSLAPLAGQETQYFGPGTRLLVL.

The rearrangement uses TRBV25-1 and TRBJ2-7, with 9 bases that match TRBD1. CDR1 is MGHDK, CDR2 SYGVNS, per germline. The CDR3 spans 15 residues. The junction had 7 bases not matched to a gene; V was cut back by 4 bases and J by 3 bases. The CDR3 DNA reads as TGTGCCAGCAGTGGCACCCCGGGACAGGGCTACGAGCAGTACTTC. Its translation: CASSGTPGQGYEQYF.

This chain connects TRBV28 to TRBJ2-1; D possibly matches TRBD1 or TRBD2 (6 bases each). V was cut by 6 bases and J by 0 bases, with 12 bases left in between. The germline gives CDR1 MDHEN, CDR2 SYDVKM. The CDR3 is made up of 15 amino acids. The DNA for the CDR3 is TGTGCCAGCAGGTTCGGAGGGGGCTCCTACAATGAGCAGTTCTTC. It is translated as CASRFGGGSYNEQFF.

The V gene is TRBV6-1, the J gene TRBJ2-7; no definite D call. This CDR3 is 12 amino acids long. The ends were cut back, 6 bases at V and 4 bases at J, with 10 bases in the middle. Germline CDR1 and CDR2: MNHNS and SASEGT. The CDR3 here is CASSPDGYEQYF. Here the CDR3 DNA reads TGTGCCAGCAGCCCGGACGGATACGAGCAGTACTTC.

This clone has just one count. The V call is TRBV20-1, the J call TRBJ2-3; unclear D gene. Trimming removed 2 bases from V and 6 bases from J, with 6 bases in between. CDR3 size: 11 residues. Germline CDR1 DFQATT, CDR2 SNEGSKA (reference sequence). DNA for the CDR3: TGCAGTGCTAGATATCCCGATACGCAGTATTTT. This gives the protein CSARYPDTQYF.

The genes are TRBV7-2 and TRBJ2-2; a weak D match, TRBD1 (6 bases). From germline, CDR1 is SGHTA and CDR2 FQGNSA. Trimming removed 3 bases at V and 0 bases at J, with 8 bases between. This CDR3 region has 15 residues. CDR3 sequence reads: CASSFDRSNTGELFF. In DNA form, the CDR3 reads TGTGCCAGCAGCTTCGACAGGTCGAACACCGGGGAGCTGTTTTTT.

The V and J genes are TRBV27 and TRBJ2-7, with a possible D match to TRBD1 (6 bases). Germline CDR1 MNHEY, CDR2 SMNVEV (reference sequence). This CDR3 is 15 amino acids long. V was trimmed by 5 bases and J by 4 bases, leaving 18 bases between them. The CDR3 sequence is CASSRSLGGAYEQYF. The CDR3 DNA sequence: TGTGCCAGCAGTCGTAGTCTAGGGGGTGCTTACGAGCAGTACTTC.

The V and J genes are TRBV27 and TRBJ2-5, with 13 bases lining up with TRBD2. CDR1 is MNHEY, CDR2 SMNVEV, per germline (reference sequence). This CDR3 comprises 15 residues. Trimming cost V 8 bases and J 4 bases; bases outside gene matches: 7. The chain's CDR3 is CASRRLAGGGETQYF. CDR3 in DNA: TGTGCCAGCCGAAGACTAGCGGGAGGTGGAGAGACCCAGTACTTC.

V gene TRBV5-4 combines with J gene TRBJ1-4, with D possibly being TRBD1 (6 bases). V lost 0 bases and J lost 4, with 10 bases in between. Germline loops: CDR1 SGHNT, CDR2 YYREEE (reference sequence). CDR3 length: 15 residues. The CDR3 loop reads CASSLGQEFNEKLFF. The CDR3 coding sequence is TGTGCCAGCAGCTTGGGACAGGAGTTTAATGAAAAACTGTTTTTT.

The rearrangement links TRBV11-2 to TRBJ2-3; 13 bases agree with TRBD2. The CDR3 spans 17 residues. The V gene end was trimmed by 6 bases and the J gene end by 4 bases; junction bases not matched to a gene: 10. Germline V gene data show CDR1 as SGHAT and CDR2 as FQNNGV. This chain's CDR3 is CASSLRTSGRRSDTQYF. CDR3 DNA: TGTGCCAGCAGTCTCAGGACTAGCGGGAGAAGGTCAGATACGCAGTATTTT.